A single sample is the source of the 21 T cell receptor beta chains below, sequenced in a study of blood T cell repertoires in COVID-19. The data were produced by immunoSEQ multiplex PCR, yet TCRdb's version contains in-frame clones alone and is incomplete. The sample consists of 150,000 or so clones, 85% of them appearing once. What was sequenced was peripheral blood. The receptor source for this set is a human donor with acute or convalescent COVID-19. The donor label of this sample is uncertain.

The chain links TRBV6-5 to TRBJ1-5; 7 bases are shared with TRBD1. CDR3 length: 14 amino acids. Germline V gene lookup returns CDR1 MNHEY and CDR2 SVGAGI. After removal of 5 bases from V and 7 bases from J, the junction contained 8 bases not matched to a gene. The CDR3 loop reads CASSPLTGEQPQHF. CDR3 sequence (DNA): TGTGCCAGCAGTCCCCTCACAGGGGAACAGCCCCAGCATTTT.

This clone has more than one count but fewer than ten. The chain employs TRBV10-2 and TRBJ2-7, with 10 bases lining up with TRBD1. The CDR3 runs 14 residues. V lost 9 bases, J lost 3 bases, and 8 bases stayed unmatched. Germline V gene lookup returns CDR1 WSHSY and CDR2 SAAADI. The CDR3: CASQEGQGLYEQYF. CDR3 DNA: TGCGCCAGTCAGGAGGGACAGGGGCTCTACGAGCAGTACTTC.

CDR3: CASSDRVGQPQHF. In DNA, the CDR3 is TGTGCCAGTAGCGACAGGGTTGGACAGCCCCAGCATTTT. This sequence joins TRBV19 and TRBJ1-5; 7 bases map to TRBD1. CDR1 is LNHDA, CDR2 SQIVND, per germline (reference sequence). The CDR3 runs to 13 residues. The V gene end was trimmed by 6 bases and the J gene end by 7 bases; junction bases not matched to a gene: 6.

The chain uses TRBV9 and TRBJ2-7; the D gene is possibly TRBD1 (6 bases). The V gene's germline CDR1 is SGDLS and CDR2 YYNGEE. The CDR3 length is 14 residues. V lost 0 bases and J 3 bases, leaving 10 bases between the germline ends. Written as DNA, the CDR3 is TGTGCCAGCAGCGTAGCAGGGGCCGGCTACGAGCAGTACTTC. Translating gives CASSVAGAGYEQYF.

The chain joins TRBV18 to TRBJ2-1; a possible D gene is TRBD2 (5 bases). The V gene lost 4 bases and the J gene lost 8 bases, with 18 bases spanning the gap. Germline CDR1 reads KGHSH; CDR2 reads LQKENI. This CDR3 has 15 residues. In nucleotides, the CDR3 is TGTGCCAGCTCACAAAGTATCGGGGAGCTTGATGAGCAGTTCTTC. It codes for CASSQSIGELDEQFF.

V usage is TRBV7-9 and J usage is TRBJ2-1; perhaps TRBD2 as D (7 bases). CDR1 and CDR2 from the germline V gene are SEHNR and FQNEAQ (reference sequence). The CDR3 is 13 residues long. Trimming pared 5 bases from V and 12 bases from J, leaving 17 bases between. DNA for the CDR3: TGTGCCAGCAGCCCTAATAGGAGGGGGGGGCAGTTCTTC. Its translation: CASSPNRRGGQFF.

The rearrangement uses TRBV5-1 and TRBJ2-2; 8 bases are a match to TRBD1. This CDR3 has 15 amino acids. The germline CDR1 and CDR2 sequences are SGHRS and YFSETQ. Germline trimming cut 0 bases from V and 5 bases from J; bases unmatched to any gene: 3. The CDR3 nucleotides are TGCGCCAGCAGCTTGGTCGACAGGGGAACCGGGGAGCTGTTTTTT. This translates into CASSLVDRGTGELFF.

V usage is TRBV7-9 and J usage is TRBJ2-3, with D perhaps TRBD1 (6 bases). Germline V gene data show CDR1 as SEHNR and CDR2 as FQNEAQ (reference sequence). The CDR3 is 12 amino acids. V lost 5 bases and J lost 10, with 13 bases in between. Here the CDR3 DNA reads TGTGCCAGCAGCCTGCGGACAGTGCCGCAGTATTTT. It translates to CASSLRTVPQYF.

The chain is built from TRBV5-4 and TRBJ1-2, with no clear D. The CDR3 runs to 14 residues. V gave up 0 bases and J gave up 2 bases, with 8 bases separating them. Germline assignment: CDR1 SGHNT and CDR2 YYREEE (reference sequence). The CDR3 loop is CASSLVGSNYGYTF. For the CDR3, the DNA is TGTGCCAGCAGCTTGGTGGGCAGCAACTATGGCTACACCTTC.

This clone has a handful of counts. The chain combines TRBV24-1 with TRBJ1-1; D ambiguous. The CDR3 covers 15 residues. CDR1 is KGHDR, CDR2 SFDVKD, per germline. Deletions cut 5 bases from V and 3 bases from J, with 15 bases between. The chain's CDR3 is CATSVRPAPYTEAFF. CDR3 coding DNA: TGTGCCACCAGTGTTCGGCCAGCGCCTTACACTGAAGCTTTCTTT.

This chain links TRBV30 with TRBJ2-5; 10 bases agree with TRBD1. This CDR3 comprises 15 residues. The germline V gene has CDR1 GTSNPN and CDR2 SVGIG (reference sequence). After removal of 3 bases from V and 5 bases from J, the junction contained 9 bases not matched to a gene. The CDR3 sequence is CAWRPGQGKDETQYF. In nucleotides, the CDR3 is TGTGCCTGGAGACCGGGACAGGGGAAGGACGAGACCCAGTACTTC.

The chain combines TRBV18 with TRBJ2-2; 8 bases are shared with TRBD1. V trimming: 3 bases; J trimming: 1 base; junction bases outside the gene matches: 7. The CDR3 has 17 residues. CDR1 is KGHSH and CDR2 is LQKENI in the germline V gene. Here the CDR3 reads CASSPYQGTGNTGELFF. The CDR3 nucleotides are TGTGCCAGCTCACCTTACCAAGGGACAGGGAACACCGGGGAGCTGTTTTTT.

The gene calls are TRBV10-3 and TRBJ2-7; no firm D call. Germline-derived CDR1 and CDR2 are ENHRY and SYGVKD. This CDR3 comprises 12 residues. V shed 1 base and J shed 4 bases, with 5 bases lying between them. The CDR3 bases are TGTGCCATCAGTGAGTTGAGGTACGAGCAGTACTTC. This gives the protein CAISELRYEQYF.

This clone was seen more than once but under ten times. The chain joins TRBV18 to TRBJ1-2; D perhaps matches TRBD1 (5 bases). The germline V gene encodes CDR1 KGHSH and CDR2 LQKENI. The length of the CDR3 is 13 residues. V lost 2 bases to trimming and J lost 4 bases, with 8 bases between them. CDR3 sequence: CASSPGHGYGYTF. The CDR3 coding sequence is TGTGCCAGCTCACCAGGACATGGCTATGGCTACACCTTC. The variable domain in full, with the rest retrieved from reference TRBV18 and TRBJ1-2, is NAGVMQNPRHLVRRRGQEARLRCSPMKGHSHVYWYRQLPEEGLKFMVYLQKENIIDESGMPKERFSAEFPKEGPSILRIQQVVRGDSAAYFCASSPGHGYGYTFGSGTRLTVV.

The rearrangement joins TRBV19 to TRBJ2-5; TRBD2 agrees at 12 bases. Germline V gene sequence: CDR1 LNHDA, CDR2 SQIVND (reference sequence). The junction had 5 bases not matched to a gene; V was cut back by 6 bases and J by 6 bases. CDR3 size: 14 residues. The CDR3, as DNA: TGTGCCAGTAGCTGGACTAGCGGGGTCAAGACCCAGTACTTC. Amino acids: CASSWTSGVKTQYF.

CDR3 in amino acids: CASSYGRANTGELFF. The CDR3 DNA reads as TGTGCCAGCAGTTACGGCAGGGCGAACACCGGGGAGCTGTTTTTT. J is TRBJ2-2 and V is TRBV6-5, with a weak D call TRBD1 (5 bases). Trimming took off 2 bases at V and 0 bases at J, with 7 bases between the two ends. This CDR3 is built from 15 residues. Looked up from germline, CDR1 is MNHEY and CDR2 is SVGAGI.

The rearrangement uses TRBV11-2 and TRBJ2-7; TRBD1 is a possible D gene (5 bases). Germline V gene data show CDR1 as SGHAT and CDR2 as FQNNGV. Trimming removed 4 bases from V and 5 bases from J, with 21 bases in between. The CDR3 is made up of 16 amino acids. The CDR3 DNA follows: TGTGCCAGCAGCTCCTCCCTCAAAGACAGATACAACGAGCAGTACTTC. This encodes CASSSSLKDRYNEQYF.

The rearrangement uses TRBV10-2 and TRBJ2-3; tentative D call: TRBD2 (6 bases). The CDR3 covers 14 residues. The V gene's germline CDR1 is WSHSY and CDR2 SAAADI. V was clipped by 4 bases and J by 6 bases, with 14 bases between them. This chain's CDR3 is CASSVAGKTDTQYF. The CDR3 nucleotides read TGCGCCAGCAGTGTTGCGGGGAAGACGGATACGCAGTATTTT.

The chain employs TRBV28 and TRBJ2-7, with D perhaps TRBD1 (7 bases). This CDR3 has 16 residues. The germline CDR1 and CDR2 sequences are MDHEN and SYDVKM. V lost 7 bases and J 4 bases, leaving 23 bases between the germline ends. Here the CDR3 reads CASTSIPGQTRYEQYF. In DNA form, the CDR3 reads TGTGCCAGCACCTCAATACCGGGACAGACTAGATACGAGCAGTACTTC.

V is TRBV6-1 and J is TRBJ1-2, with 10 bases lining up with TRBD1. CDR3 length: 17 amino acids. V lost 2 bases and J lost 1; bases outside the gene matches: 7. The V gene's germline CDR1 is MNHNS and CDR2 SASEGT. The CDR3 region is CASSELGQGRGNYGYTF. The CDR3 DNA is TGTGCCAGCAGTGAACTGGGACAGGGGCGGGGTAACTATGGCTACACCTTC.

A few counts support this clone. The J gene is TRBJ1-4, the V gene TRBV7-9; D remains unclear. The germline V gene encodes CDR1 SEHNR and CDR2 FQNEAQ (reference sequence). The CDR3 spans 17 residues. V shed 5 bases and J shed 4 bases, with 20 bases lying between them. The CDR3 loop is CASSLYPVGRGNEKLFF. The CDR3 DNA reads TGTGCCAGCAGCCTATATCCCGTGGGCCGTGGTAATGAAAAACTGTTTTTT.